Listed below are T cell receptor beta chains from one sample, sequenced in a study of tumor T cells in aggressive B-cell lymphoma. The repertoire was sequenced with immunoSEQ multiplex PCR; TCRdb's copy has only in-frame clones and lacks some. The repertoire has roughly 260 clones, roughly 80% of them found once; the top ten carry 15% to 20%. The specimen sequenced was tumor tissue. The receptors were gathered from an adult with diffuse large B cell lymphoma. CDR3s include the opening cysteine and the closing phenylalanine or tryptophan. Fields, in order: V gene, D gene, J gene, clone size, CDR3 DNA, CDR3 protein. A D gene is named only where the DNA matches it firmly. Clone size is given for some rows only: seen once, a few or many times, or a class if the clone is expanded.

>TRBV5-8|TRBD1|TRBJ2-7|few
TGTGCCAGCAGCTCGGACAGGATCTACGAGCAGTACTTC
CASSSDRIYEQYF
>TRBV6-6|.|TRBJ1-1|.
TGTGCCAGCAAAATATCCCAGGAAAACACTGAAGCTTTCTTT
CASKISQENTEAFF
>TRBV19|TRBD2|TRBJ2-1|few
TGTGCCAGTAGTATAGCTGCGGGGGGGAATGAGCAGTTCTTC
CASSIAAGGNEQFF
>TRBV7-6|TRBD1|TRBJ2-2|.
TGTGCCAGCAGCTCTCAGGGGGCCGGGGAGCTGTTTTTT
CASSSQGAGELFF
>TRBV29-1|TRBD2|TRBJ2-3|.
TGCAGCCTATTTGCGGGGGAAGATACGCAGTATTTT
CSLFAGEDTQYF
>TRBV5-6|TRBD1|TRBJ2-5|.
TGTGCCAGCAGCCTGAAAACGACAGGGGTAGAGACCCAGTACTTC
CASSLKTTGVETQYF
>TRBV4-2|TRBD1|TRBJ1-4|few
TGTGCCAGCAGCCAACGGACAGGGACTAATGAAAAACTGTTTTTT
CASSQRTGTNEKLFF
>TRBV7-9|TRBD1|TRBJ1-3|.
TGTGCCAGCAGCGACAGGGACTCTGGAAACACCATATATTTT
CASSDRDSGNTIYF
>TRBV13|TRBD1|TRBJ2-7|.
TGTGCCAGCAGCCCAGCCGGGACAGGGATCAACGAGCAGTACTTC
CASSPAGTGINEQYF
>TRBV16|.|TRBJ1-5|.
TGTGCCAGCAGCCAATCGACAACTCAGCCCCAGCATTTT
CASSQSTTQPQHF
>TRBV27|TRBD1|TRBJ2-7|.
TGTGCCAGCAGTTCAGGGGGCAGACACGAGCAGTACTTC
CASSSGGRHEQYF
>TRBV10-3|TRBD1|TRBJ1-3|.
TGTGCCATCAGGGGACAGTCTTACTCTGGAAACACCATATATTTT
CAIRGQSYSGNTIYF
>TRBV9|.|TRBJ1-2|few
TGTGCCAGCATATTTATGTACTCAAGAAAGAGCTATGGCTACACCTTC
CASIFMYSRKSYGYTF
>TRBV4-1|.|TRBJ2-4|once
TGCGCCAGCAGCCAAGGGGAGTACATTCAGTACTTC
CASSQGEYIQYF
>TRBV5-8|TRBD2|TRBJ2-3|.
TGTGCCAGCAGCCGTAGCGGGGGGACGACAGATACGCAGTATTTT
CASSRSGGTTDTQYF
>TRBV16|.|TRBJ1-1|.
TGTGCCAGCAGCCAATTCACGTTGAATACTGAAGCTTTTTTT
CASSQFTLNTEAFF
>TRBV7-9|.|TRBJ2-7|.
TGTGCCAGCCTCGAAGGAGGGGTCAACGAGCAGTACTTC
CASLEGGVNEQYF
>TRBV7-3|TRBD2|TRBJ2-1|.
TGTGCCAGCAGCTTTCTAGCGGGGAGGAACAATGAGCAGTTCTTC
CASSFLAGRNNEQFF
>TRBV9|.|TRBJ2-6|.
TGTGCCAGCAGCCCTGGAGAACACTCTGGGGCCAACGTCCTGACTTTC
CASSPGEHSGANVLTF
>TRBV5-1|TRBD1|TRBJ2-3|.
TGCGCCAGCAGCTTGATACAGGGGGCCCGCACAGATACGCAGTATTTT
CASSLIQGARTDTQYF
>TRBV5-4|TRBD2|TRBJ2-3|once
TGTGCCAGCAGCCGAAGACTAGCGGGGGGAGGGGCTACGCAGTATTTT
CASSRRLAGGGATQYF
>TRBV4-3|TRBD2|TRBJ2-3|.
TGCGCCAGCAGCCAAGATCGTACGGGGGGGAGCACAGATACGCAGTATTTT
CASSQDRTGGSTDTQYF
>TRBV5-5|.|TRBJ2-7|.
TGTGCCAGCAGCTTGGAAGGAGGGATCTACGAGCAGTACTTC
CASSLEGGIYEQYF
>TRBV6-5|.|TRBJ1-1|.
TGTGCCAGCAGTTACGGTAGGAACACTGAAGCTTTCTTT
CASSYGRNTEAFF
>TRBV19|TRBD1|TRBJ1-3|.
TGTGCCAGTAGCCCAGGGACAGCTGGAAACACCATATATTTT
CASSPGTAGNTIYF
>TRBV28|.|TRBJ1-3|.
TGTACCAGCACGCAGGGTAGCTCTGGAAACACCATATATTTT
CTSTQGSSGNTIYF
>TRBV4-2|TRBD1|TRBJ2-3|.
TGTGCCAGCAGCCAGGAGGACAGGGGGAGAACAGATACGCAGTATTTT
CASSQEDRGRTDTQYF
>TRBV7-2|TRBD1|TRBJ1-2|.
TGTGCCAGCAGCATTGGGAACAGCAGGGGGCTTGGTGGCTACACCTTC
CASSIGNSRGLGGYTF
>TRBV19|TRBD1|TRBJ2-7|.
TGTGCCAGTACCCCGGGGACAGGGACCCACGAGCAATACTTC
CASTPGTGTHEQYF
>TRBV27|TRBD1|TRBJ2-7|.
TGTGCCAGCTCAACGATGGGACAGGGGGCCTACGAGCAGTACTTC
CASSTMGQGAYEQYF
>TRBV28|.|TRBJ1-2|.
TGTGCCAGCAGTTCCGGGATACAATATGGCTACACCTTC
CASSSGIQYGYTF
>TRBV5-6|.|TRBJ2-7|few
TGTGCCAGCAGCTTCTGGGCAGGGTCCTACGAGCAGTACTTC
CASSFWAGSYEQYF
>TRBV29-1|TRBD2|TRBJ2-5|.
TGCAGCGCTAGCGGGGGGGCCGAGACCCAGTACTTC
CSASGGAETQYF
>TRBV2|.|TRBJ2-7|.
TGTACCAGCAGTAGCGCCCGAACCTACGAGCAGTACTTC
CTSSSARTYEQYF
>TRBV5-4|.|TRBJ1-4|.
TGTGCCAGCAGGGACGCGGGGGTCGATGAAAAACTGTTTTTT
CASRDAGVDEKLFF
>TRBV7-9|TRBD2|TRBJ2-1|.
TGTGCCAGCAGCTTAGCAGGGAGGGATGAGCAGTTCTTC
CASSLAGRDEQFF
>TRBV19|.|TRBJ2-5|.
TGTGCCAGTAGTCGAGGAGAGACCCAGTACTTC
CASSRGETQYF
>TRBV7-6|.|TRBJ2-2|.
TGTGCCAGCAGTTCTGCCACGGGGAACACCGGGGAGCTGTTTTTT
CASSSATGNTGELFF
>TRBV5-5|TRBD1|TRBJ2-7|.
TGTGCCAGCAGCACCGGGACAGGACTTAGAAACGAGCAGTACTTC
CASSTGTGLRNEQYF
>TRBV5-6|.|TRBJ2-5|.
TGTGCCAGCAGCTTGATTAGCTCGAAAGAGACCCAGTACTTC
CASSLISSKETQYF
>TRBV15|TRBD1|TRBJ2-7|.
TGTGCCACCGAGACAGGGGGATTGAGTTCCTACGAGCAGTACTTC
CATETGGLSSYEQYF
>TRBV9|TRBD2|TRBJ2-3|once
TGTGCCAGCAGCGTAGCGTCCAGCGGGGAAACAGATACGCAGTATTTT
CASSVASSGETDTQYF
>TRBV19|.|TRBJ1-4|.
TGTGCCAGTAGTATCCGGGAAAAACTGTTTTTT
CASSIREKLFF